What follows describes a single T cell receptor (beta chain). Its antigen is unknown. V was clipped by 2 bases and J by 3 bases; unmatched bases: 3. This CDR3 has 15 residues. Germline CDR1 is MNHEY and CDR2 is SVGAGI. TCRdb called the RT-PCR reads again in MiXCR, with one record for every CDR3 protein. The sample shows 800,000 or so distinct CDR3 sequences, less than 25% of them seen only once. The sample originates from a study of response to subunit inactivated influenza vaccine. Study-wide results and limits: The authors suggested that every seasonal influenza vaccination recruits few new T cells.

The rearrangement links TRBV6-5 to TRBJ2-3; 9 bases match TRBD1. The sample consisted of PBMCs from blood, taken roughly 5 days after vaccination. The TCR was taken from a man between 45 and 60 years old who received an inactivated influenza vaccine. Here the CDR3 DNA reads TGTGCCAGCAGTTACCGAGGACAGGGGACAGATACGCAGTATTTT. It is translated as CASSYRGQGTDTQYF.